This T cell receptor (beta chain) was documented in a study of T cell changes during pregnancy in multiple sclerosis. Generated by immunoSEQ multiplex PCR, the TCRdb table keeps only in-frame clones and is missing some. The sample lists tens of thousands of clones, 88% occurring once. The CDR3 is 15 residues long. V was trimmed by 3 bases and J by 4 bases, leaving 10 bases between them. From germline, CDR1 is LNHNV and CDR2 YYDKDF (reference sequence). The sample here was peripheral blood, taken in the first trimester of pregnancy. The clonotype comes from a female donor in good health, enrolled as a control in a pregnancy study. The chain couples TRBV15 to TRBJ1-6, with a possible D match to TRBD1 (6 bases). The CDR3: CATSSPGTYNSPLHF. Written as DNA, the CDR3 is TGTGCCACCAGCAGTCCAGGGACATATAATTCACCCCTCCACTTT.